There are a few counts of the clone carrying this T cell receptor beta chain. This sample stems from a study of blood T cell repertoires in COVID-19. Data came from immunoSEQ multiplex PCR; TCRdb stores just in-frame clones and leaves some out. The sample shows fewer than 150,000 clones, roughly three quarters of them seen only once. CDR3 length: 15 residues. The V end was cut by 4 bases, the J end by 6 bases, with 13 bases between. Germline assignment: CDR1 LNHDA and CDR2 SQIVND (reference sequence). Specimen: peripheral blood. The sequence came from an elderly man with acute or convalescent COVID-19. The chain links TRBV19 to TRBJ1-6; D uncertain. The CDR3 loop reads CASSTASLGNSPLHF. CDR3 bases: TGTGCCAGTAGTACGGCTAGTCTAGGTAATTCACCCCTCCACTTT.